A selection of T cell receptor beta chains follows, all from one sample in a study of blood T cell repertoires in COVID-19. This table comes from immunoSEQ multiplex PCR, and its TCRdb copy is limited to in-frame clones, with some not included. The sample shows about 160,000 clones, about nine tenths of them seen only once. The source material was peripheral blood. These receptors all come from a woman between 70 and 85 years old with acute or convalescent COVID-19. Each CDR3 is given with its conserved first and last residue. D genes are given only for firm matches. The size of a clone is reported for some rows only, either as once, few or many, or as a class for expanded clones.

D | J | size | V | CDR3 | DNA
NA | TRBJ2-3 | NA | TRBV24-1 | CATSESGARTDTQYF | TGTGCCACCAGTGAATCAGGGGCCCGCACAGATACGCAGTATTTT
TRBD2 | TRBJ2-3 | NA | TRBV5-4 | CASSLTSGRVSDTQYF | TGTGCCAGCAGCTTGACTAGCGGGAGGGTCTCAGATACGCAGTATTTT
TRBD1 | TRBJ2-7 | NA | TRBV5-1 | CASSLENRGDEQYF | TGCGCCAGCAGCTTGGAAAACAGGGGGGACGAGCAGTACTTC
NA | TRBJ1-2 | once | TRBV7-2 | CASSLEAQGNYGYTF | TGTGCCAGCAGCTTAGAAGCCCAGGGGAACTATGGCTACACCTTC
TRBD2 | TRBJ2-1 | NA | TRBV5-1 | CASKLLAGAGNEQFF | TGCGCCAGTAAATTACTAGCGGGGGCGGGGAATGAGCAGTTCTTC
TRBD2 | TRBJ2-5 | NA | TRBV10-2 | CASSDTSGGRRETQYF | TGCGCCAGCAGTGATACTAGCGGGGGTCGGAGAGAGACCCAGTACTTC
NA | TRBJ1-5 | NA | TRBV6-6 | CASSYPGRYNQPQHF | TGTGCCAGCAGTTACCCCGGGAGGTACAATCAGCCCCAGCATTTT
TRBD2 | TRBJ2-7 | NA | TRBV27 | CASRRGTSGRDSYEQYF | TGTGCCAGCAGAAGGGGGACTAGCGGGAGGGATAGCTACGAGCAGTACTTC
NA | TRBJ1-6 | NA | TRBV30 | CAWSPGMEGGSPLHF | TGTGCCTGGAGCCCCGGGATGGAGGGCGGCTCACCCCTCCACTTT
TRBD1 | TRBJ1-3 | NA | TRBV2 | CASSVDPRPVRGGSNTIYF | TGTGCCAGCAGTGTAGACCCCCGGCCAGTGAGAGGGGGCTCAAACACCATATATTTT
TRBD2 | TRBJ2-7 | NA | TRBV3-1/TRBV3-2 | CASSQWREESRRYF | TGTGCCAGCAGCCAGTGGCGGGAGGAGTCTAGAAGGTACTTC
NA | TRBJ1-3 | NA | TRBV30 | CAWRNRFLDSGNTIYF | TGTGCCTGGAGAAACAGGTTTTTGGATTCTGGAAACACCATATATTTT
NA | TRBJ1-1 | once | TRBV7-9 | CASSGGVDTEAFF | TGTGCCAGCAGCGGGGGGGTCGACACTGAAGCTTTCTTT
NA | TRBJ1-1 | NA | TRBV15 | CATSRDGGFPEAFF | TGTGCCACCAGCAGAGATGGGGGGTTCCCTGAAGCTTTCTTT
NA | TRBJ1-1 | few | TRBV7-2 | CASSLLRYHRVNTEAFF | TGTGCCAGCAGCTTACTACGATACCACAGGGTGAACACTGAAGCTTTCTTT
NA | TRBJ1-1 | NA | TRBV7-9 | CASSWPSRNTEAFF | TGTGCCAGCAGTTGGCCTAGTAGGAACACTGAAGCTTTCTTT
NA | TRBJ2-1 | NA | TRBV14 | CASSQDLRSEQFF | TGTGCCAGCAGCCAAGATCTGCGGAGTGAGCAGTTCTTC
NA | TRBJ1-2 | NA | TRBV4-3 | CASSQGVSYGYTF | TGCGCCAGCAGCCAAGGTGTTAGCTATGGCTACACCTTC
NA | TRBJ1-5 | few | TRBV6-5 | CASKPLDGSNQPQHF | TGTGCCAGCAAACCCCTAGACGGTAGCAATCAGCCCCAGCATTTT
TRBD1 | TRBJ2-7 | NA | TRBV11-2 | CASSPGQGLSSYEQYF | TGTGCCAGCAGCCCGGGACAGGGCCTGAGCTCCTACGAGCAGTACTTC